In this sample, the clone carrying this T cell receptor (beta chain) turned up many times. Germline CDR1 and CDR2: MNHEY and SMNVEV (reference sequence). V was pared by 6 bases and J by 1 base, with 10 bases between. The CDR3 sequence is 13 residues long. These data are taken from a study of T cells after yellow fever vaccination. TCRdb used MiXCR to reprocess the 5' RACE reads, holding one entry per CDR3 protein. Of some 23,000 distinct CDR3 sequences in the sample, approximately 3.2% were seen once. The sequence was obtained from a man aged 18 to 35 who received the YFV17D yellow fever vaccine. The sample here was PBMCs, either bulk or a sorted T-cell subset (CD4+, CD8+, memory, or dextramer-sorted; not recorded which), taken more than 35 days after the first yellow fever vaccination. The rearrangement joins TRBV27 to TRBJ2-7; D is unresolved. CDR3 residues: CASSHGPSYEQYF. DNA of the CDR3: TGTGCCAGCAGCCATGGGCCGTCCTACGAGCAGTACTTC.